These T cell receptor beta chains were read from a single sample in a study of T-cell reconstitution after alpha-beta-depleted transplantation in children. TCRdb reprocessed the PCR reads with MiXCR, giving one entry per CDR3 protein. The data contain roughly 500,000 distinct CDR3 sequences, 15% to 20% of them singletons. Material: PBMCs from the stem cell graft donor, obtained from the stem cell graft. All receptors come from a human donor who donated a stem cell graft to a child with acute lymphoblastic leukemia. The CDR3 runs from the conserved cysteine through the conserved F or W. A D gene is named only where the DNA matches it firmly. Size values are once, few and many counts, or a class for expanded clones, and some rows have none.

j_gene: TRBJ2-5; abundance: few; d_gene: TRBD2; v_gene: TRBV7-8; CDR3aa: CASSLARLAETQYF
j_gene: TRBJ1-5; abundance: few; d_gene: .; v_gene: TRBV5-1; CDR3aa: CASSLGQSYQPQHF
j_gene: TRBJ2-7; abundance: .; d_gene: TRBD1; v_gene: TRBV5-1; CDR3aa: CASSLDGQGTHEQYF
j_gene: TRBJ2-2; abundance: .; d_gene: TRBD2; v_gene: TRBV6-1; CDR3aa: CASSNDLAGGRTGELFF
j_gene: TRBJ1-5; abundance: many; d_gene: TRBD1; v_gene: TRBV20-1; CDR3aa: CSAGTGEYQPQHF
j_gene: TRBJ2-5; abundance: few; d_gene: .; v_gene: TRBV4-1; CDR3aa: CASSQPGLLQETQYF
j_gene: TRBJ2-2; abundance: .; d_gene: .; v_gene: TRBV15; CDR3aa: CATSSRLQKYTAGELFF
j_gene: TRBJ2-1; abundance: few; d_gene: TRBD2; v_gene: TRBV29-1; CDR3aa: CSVHLGLAGVGSYNEQFF
j_gene: TRBJ2-2; abundance: .; d_gene: .; v_gene: TRBV9; CDR3aa: CASSAFGTGELFF
j_gene: TRBJ2-3; abundance: .; d_gene: TRBD1; v_gene: TRBV27; CDR3aa: CASSLTGVIMDTHYF
j_gene: TRBJ2-5; abundance: .; d_gene: .; v_gene: TRBV29-1; CDR3aa: CSVEGPRNQETQYF
j_gene: TRBJ2-2; abundance: .; d_gene: .; v_gene: TRBV6-1; CDR3aa: CASSQRSPGTGELFF
j_gene: TRBJ2-1; abundance: .; d_gene: .; v_gene: TRBV7-9; CDR3aa: CASSKDLNNEQFF
j_gene: TRBJ1-2; abundance: few; d_gene: TRBD1; v_gene: TRBV29-1; CDR3aa: CSGVTGGDYGYTF
j_gene: TRBJ2-7; abundance: .; d_gene: TRBD1; v_gene: TRBV7-3; CDR3aa: CASSLGGQSSYEQYF
j_gene: TRBJ2-7; abundance: few; d_gene: TRBD2; v_gene: TRBV5-1; CDR3aa: CASSTYSGEGYEQYF
j_gene: TRBJ2-1; abundance: few; d_gene: .; v_gene: TRBV12-3/TRBV12-4; CDR3aa: CASSFLDNEQFF
j_gene: TRBJ2-7; abundance: .; d_gene: TRBD2; v_gene: TRBV20-1; CDR3aa: CSASGQSRTSGSSYEQYF
j_gene: TRBJ2-3; abundance: few; d_gene: .; v_gene: TRBV6-2/TRBV6-3; CDR3aa: CASSYWSGTSTDTQYF
j_gene: TRBJ1-3; abundance: .; d_gene: .; v_gene: TRBV18; CDR3aa: CASSQSGPRTGNTIYF
j_gene: TRBJ1-2; abundance: .; d_gene: .; v_gene: TRBV5-1; CDR3aa: CASSLADTGNYGYTF
j_gene: TRBJ1-1; abundance: .; d_gene: TRBD1; v_gene: TRBV5-8; CDR3aa: CASSWGQGRTEAFF
j_gene: TRBJ2-7; abundance: .; d_gene: TRBD2; v_gene: TRBV5-1; CDR3aa: CASSSRGRAAGEQYF
j_gene: TRBJ2-1; abundance: .; d_gene: .; v_gene: TRBV3-1; CDR3aa: CASSQESDEQFF
j_gene: TRBJ2-1; abundance: .; d_gene: .; v_gene: TRBV27; CDR3aa: CASSAQGNEQFF
j_gene: TRBJ1-5; abundance: .; d_gene: .; v_gene: TRBV5-1; CDR3aa: CASSLEVSGNQPQHF
j_gene: TRBJ2-3; abundance: many; d_gene: .; v_gene: TRBV7-9; CDR3aa: CASSPPEGTQYF
j_gene: TRBJ2-1; abundance: .; d_gene: TRBD2; v_gene: TRBV11-2; CDR3aa: CASRRLSQPSGRIFNEQFF
j_gene: TRBJ1-1; abundance: few; d_gene: .; v_gene: TRBV10-3; CDR3aa: CAISHSGPEAFF
j_gene: TRBJ1-5; abundance: few; d_gene: TRBD1; v_gene: TRBV12-3/TRBV12-4; CDR3aa: CASSWTGDSNQPQHF
j_gene: TRBJ1-3; abundance: few; d_gene: .; v_gene: TRBV29-1; CDR3aa: CSARGFPGNTIYF
j_gene: TRBJ2-2; abundance: many; d_gene: TRBD1; v_gene: TRBV6-1; CDR3aa: CASTPDRDTGELFF
j_gene: TRBJ2-5; abundance: few; d_gene: TRBD2; v_gene: TRBV7-8; CDR3aa: CASTLSGRVQETQYF
j_gene: TRBJ1-1; abundance: few; d_gene: .; v_gene: TRBV20-1; CDR3aa: CSANFFPLF
j_gene: TRBJ2-2; abundance: .; d_gene: .; v_gene: TRBV5-1; CDR3aa: CASERFPNTGELFF
j_gene: TRBJ2-1; abundance: .; d_gene: .; v_gene: TRBV3-1; CDR3aa: CASSHTGPTFF
j_gene: TRBJ2-3; abundance: .; d_gene: .; v_gene: TRBV21-1; CDR3aa: CASSKRLAGTTDTQYF
j_gene: TRBJ2-7; abundance: .; d_gene: TRBD1; v_gene: TRBV5-1; CDR3aa: CASSDRDRPYEQYF
j_gene: TRBJ1-1; abundance: .; d_gene: .; v_gene: TRBV7-8; CDR3aa: CASSLYRRDTEAFF
j_gene: TRBJ2-7; abundance: .; d_gene: .; v_gene: TRBV20-1; CDR3aa: CSARGDTTYEQYF
j_gene: TRBJ2-1; abundance: few; d_gene: .; v_gene: TRBV4-1; CDR3aa: CASSQDIGDYNEQFF
j_gene: TRBJ2-1; abundance: few; d_gene: TRBD2; v_gene: TRBV20-1; CDR3aa: CSASSSGAYNEQFF
j_gene: TRBJ2-7; abundance: many; d_gene: TRBD2; v_gene: TRBV5-1; CDR3aa: CASSLTSGTYEQYF
j_gene: TRBJ2-1; abundance: .; d_gene: TRBD2; v_gene: TRBV18; CDR3aa: CASSPGPGTSAYNEQFF
j_gene: TRBJ2-1; abundance: .; d_gene: .; v_gene: TRBV3-1; CDR3aa: CASSSTGLSPWEQFF
j_gene: TRBJ2-2; abundance: .; d_gene: .; v_gene: TRBV20-1; CDR3aa: CSARDPFMGLTGELFF
j_gene: TRBJ2-7; abundance: .; d_gene: .; v_gene: TRBV20-1; CDR3aa: CSARRGTSHEQYF
j_gene: TRBJ2-7; abundance: .; d_gene: .; v_gene: TRBV7-9; CDR3aa: CASSALSHEQYF
j_gene: TRBJ2-5; abundance: few; d_gene: TRBD2; v_gene: TRBV5-1; CDR3aa: CASKVPGGRETQYF
j_gene: TRBJ2-1; abundance: .; d_gene: .; v_gene: TRBV10-2; CDR3aa: CASSELAWNNEQFF